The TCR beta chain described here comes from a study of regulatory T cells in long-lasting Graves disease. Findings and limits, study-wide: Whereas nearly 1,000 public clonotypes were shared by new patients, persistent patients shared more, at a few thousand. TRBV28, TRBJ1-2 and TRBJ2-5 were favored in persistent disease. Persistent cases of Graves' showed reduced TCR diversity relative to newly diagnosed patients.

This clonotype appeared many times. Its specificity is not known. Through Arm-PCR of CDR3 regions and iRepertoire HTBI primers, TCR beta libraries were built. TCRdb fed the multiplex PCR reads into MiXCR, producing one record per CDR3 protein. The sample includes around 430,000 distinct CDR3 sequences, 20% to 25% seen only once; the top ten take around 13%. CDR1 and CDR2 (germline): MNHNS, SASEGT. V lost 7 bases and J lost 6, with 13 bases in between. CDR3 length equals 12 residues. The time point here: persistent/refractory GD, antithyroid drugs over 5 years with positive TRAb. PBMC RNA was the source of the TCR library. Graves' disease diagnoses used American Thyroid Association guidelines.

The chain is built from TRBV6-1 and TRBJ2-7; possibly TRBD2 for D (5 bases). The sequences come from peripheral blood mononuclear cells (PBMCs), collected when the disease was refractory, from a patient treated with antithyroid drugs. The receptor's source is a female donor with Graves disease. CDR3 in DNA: TGTGCCAGCATGAACGGACTTGGCGAGCAGTACTTC. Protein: CASMNGLGEQYF.